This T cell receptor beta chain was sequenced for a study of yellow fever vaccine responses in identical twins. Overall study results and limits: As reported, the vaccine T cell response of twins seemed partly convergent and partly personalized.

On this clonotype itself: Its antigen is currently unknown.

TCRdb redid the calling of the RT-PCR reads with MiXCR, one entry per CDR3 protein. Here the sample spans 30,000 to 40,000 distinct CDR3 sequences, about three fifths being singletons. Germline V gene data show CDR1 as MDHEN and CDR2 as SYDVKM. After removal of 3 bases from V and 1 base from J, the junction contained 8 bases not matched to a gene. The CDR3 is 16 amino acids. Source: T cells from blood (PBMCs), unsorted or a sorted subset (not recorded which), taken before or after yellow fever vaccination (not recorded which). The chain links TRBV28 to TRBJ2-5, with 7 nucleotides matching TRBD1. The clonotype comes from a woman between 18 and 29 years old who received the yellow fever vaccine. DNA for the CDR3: TGTGCCAGCAGTTTCTACCGACAGGGTACCCAAGAGACCCAGTACTTC. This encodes CASSFYRQGTQETQYF.